This passage covers 24 T cell receptor beta chains from one sample sequenced in a study of T cells in Graves' hyperthyroidism and ophthalmopathy. TCR beta CDR3 regions were amplified from RNA. The HTBI primer set served for first-round RT-PCR of the TCR CDR3. TCRdb called the multiplex PCR reads again in MiXCR, with one record for every CDR3 protein. The sample consists of about 290,000 distinct CDR3 sequences, approximately 12% of them appearing once. Material: blood. Receptor source: a woman under 40 with Graves' hyperthyroidism that later progressed to Graves' ophthalmopathy.

V is TRBV7-9 and J is TRBJ2-5; tentatively, D is TRBD1 (6 bases). The V end was cut by 7 bases, the J end by 0 bases, with 9 bases between. CDR1 and CDR2 from the germline V gene are SEHNR and FQNEAQ (reference sequence). The CDR3 loop spans 13 amino acids. The CDR3 protein is CASTRDNQETQYF. The CDR3 DNA reads TGTGCCAGCACCAGGGACAACCAAGAGACCCAGTACTTC.

This clonotype was recorded many times. The V gene is TRBV13, the J gene TRBJ2-1, with 12 bases aligning to TRBD2. V was pared by 1 base and J by 7 bases, with 5 bases of the junction left unmatched. The CDR3 spans 16 residues. Germline V gene data show CDR1 as PRHDT and CDR2 as FYEKMQ (reference sequence). The CDR3 sequence is CASSLVLAGGRNEQFF. CDR3 sequence (DNA): TGTGCCAGCAGCTTAGTCCTAGCGGGAGGGAGGAATGAGCAGTTCTTC.

This clonotype was detected many times. The rearrangement joins TRBV5-1 to TRBJ2-2; D is ambiguous. Per the germline V gene, CDR1 is SGHRS and CDR2 is YFSETQ. V dropped 7 bases and J dropped 6 bases, with 13 bases sitting between them. This CDR3 is built from 13 residues. The CDR3 DNA reads as TGCGCCAGCGCTGATAGGTTGTCCGGGGAGCTGTTTTTT. It yields the protein CASADRLSGELFF.

This clonotype has at least ten counts. CDR3 region: CSVDGTGGGGTEAFF. As DNA, the CDR3 is TGCAGCGTTGATGGGACAGGGGGCGGGGGCACTGAAGCTTTCTTT. J is TRBJ1-1 and V is TRBV29-1; TRBD1 matches at 12 bases. This CDR3 region has 15 residues. Germline CDR1 and CDR2: SQVTM and ANQGSEA. Trimming at V came to 3 bases and at J to 4 bases, leaving 6 bases not matched to a gene.

This clonotype appeared a few times. This sequence joins TRBV3-1 and TRBJ2-1; possibly TRBD1 or TRBD2 for D (5 bases each). The germline CDR1 and CDR2 sequences are LGHDT and YNNKEL (reference sequence). V dropped 0 bases and J dropped 10 bases, with 19 bases sitting between them. This CDR3 has 16 amino acids. The CDR3 spells CASSQDSRDAFCEQFF. In nucleotides, the CDR3 is TGTGCCAGCAGCCAAGATTCAAGGGACGCCTTTTGCGAGCAGTTCTTC.

This clonotype occurred many times. The chain employs TRBV5-1 and TRBJ2-7; D assignment may be TRBD1 or TRBD2 (6 bases each). Germline CDR1 SGHRS, CDR2 YFSETQ. The V end lost 3 bases, the J end lost 4 bases, and 14 bases lay between the germline ends. The CDR3 is 14 amino acids. CDR3 nucleotides: TGCGCCAGCAGCTCGGGGGCAATTGGTTACGAGCAGTACTTC. Its protein is CASSSGAIGYEQYF.

The V gene is TRBV4-3, the J gene TRBJ2-7; D uncertain. The CDR3 is 15 amino acids. Germline lookup yields CDR1 LGHNA and CDR2 YSLEER. V lost 1 base and J 1 base, leaving 11 bases between the germline ends. The CDR3 sequence is CASSQVRDFSYEQYF. The CDR3 coding sequence is TGCGCCAGCAGCCAAGTAAGGGATTTTTCCTACGAGCAGTACTTC.

This clonotype came up many times. V usage is TRBV24-1 and J usage is TRBJ2-2, with D possibly TRBD2 on 5 matching bases. The CDR3 sequence is 14 residues long. Trimming stripped 4 bases from V and 4 bases from J, with 9 bases between. Germline CDR1 is KGHDR and CDR2 is SFDVKD. The CDR3 spells CATSDSGFTGELFF. The CDR3 DNA reads TGTGCCACCAGTGACAGCGGCTTCACCGGGGAGCTGTTTTTT.

This clonotype showed up just a few times. This chain joins TRBV5-4 and TRBJ2-2; a weak D match, TRBD2 (5 bases). Germline CDR1 is SGHNT and CDR2 is YYREEE (reference sequence). Trimming cost V 0 bases and J 4 bases, with 13 bases left between them. The CDR3 is 16 residues long. In DNA, the CDR3 is TGTGCCAGCAGCTTGGAGGGCACTAGTCGCACCGGGGAGCTGTTTTTT. It specifies CASSLEGTSRTGELFF.

This clonotype was seen at least ten times. The rearrangement uses TRBV10-2 and TRBJ2-1; D call uncertain. The CDR3 covers 14 residues. The V end lost 6 bases, the J end lost 6 bases, and 15 bases lay between the germline ends. CDR1 and CDR2 (germline): WSHSY, SAAADI. The CDR3 loop is CASSREAVGNEQFF. CDR3 sequence (DNA): TGCGCCAGCAGCCGTGAAGCTGTTGGCAATGAGCAGTTCTTC.

This clonotype showed up many times. This chain uses TRBV7-2 with TRBJ2-7, with D perhaps given as TRBD1 or TRBD2 (5 bases each). This CDR3 region has 14 residues. V gave up 5 bases and J gave up 4 bases, with 15 bases separating them. Germline assignment: CDR1 SGHTA and CDR2 FQGNSA. CDR3 DNA sequence: TGTGCCAGCAGCCGCCCGGGGCGGCTATACGAGCAGTACTTC. Translating it yields CASSRPGRLYEQYF.

This clonotype was observed many times. This sequence joins TRBV28 and TRBJ2-5; D remains unclear. The CDR3 has 12 amino acids. V was pared by 10 bases and J by 5 bases, with 14 bases between. Per the germline V gene, CDR1 is MDHEN and CDR2 is SYDVKM. The CDR3 DNA reads TGTGCCATCCGAGGCCCCCTGGAGACCCAGTACTTC. Translation: CAIRGPLETQYF.

This clonotype came up a few times. This sequence may be a read error, since a much larger clone differs from it by one base. The chain couples TRBV12-3 or TRBV12-4 to TRBJ1-5; D is perhaps TRBD1 (6 bases). The CDR3 contains 18 residues. CDR3 nucleotides: TGTGCCAGCAGTTTACGGACAGCCTTCAGTGATAGCAATCGGCCCCAGCATTTT. It encodes CASSLRTAFSDSNRPQHF.

This clonotype was detected many times. This rearrangement joins TRBV7-9 to TRBJ2-1; D possibly corresponds to TRBD1 (5 bases). The germline CDR1 and CDR2 sequences are SEHNR and FQNEAQ (reference sequence). This CDR3 region has 14 residues. Trimming shortened V by 1 base and J by 8 bases, and 12 bases separated the two germline ends. CDR3 DNA sequence: TGTGCCAGCAGCTTAGAGTACAGGTCAGATGAGCAGTTCTTC. This gives the protein CASSLEYRSDEQFF.

This clonotype was counted at least ten times. V gene TRBV20-1 combines with J gene TRBJ2-5, with 11 bases matching TRBD2. The CDR3 contains 15 residues. V lost 4 bases to trimming and J lost 4 bases; unmatched junction nucleotides: 8. The V gene's germline CDR1 is DFQATT and CDR2 SNEGSKA (reference sequence). The CDR3 bases are TGCAGTGCTATCCCGCTAGCGGGAGGACGAGAGACCCAGTACTTC. Its protein is CSAIPLAGGRETQYF.

This clonotype was found many times. This chain links TRBV27 with TRBJ2-1, with 13 bases lining up with TRBD2. V dropped 6 bases and J dropped 8; count of bases not matched to a gene: 7. The germline V gene has CDR1 MNHEY and CDR2 SMNVEV (reference sequence). CDR3 length: 15 amino acids. DNA of the CDR3: TGTGCCAGCAGGACCGGACTAGCGGGAGTCCATGAGCAGTTCTTC. It codes for CASRTGLAGVHEQFF.

In its sample, this clonotype was seen a few times. The V and J genes are TRBV9 and TRBJ2-3, with 8 nucleotides matching TRBD2. Germline-derived CDR1 and CDR2 are SGDLS and YYNGEE. There are 16 residues in the CDR3. The V and J ends lost 1 base and 4 bases, in that order; junction bases with no gene match: 8. The CDR3 sequence is CASSVSAGEGSDTQYF. CDR3 nucleotide sequence: TGTGCCAGCAGCGTATCAGCGGGAGAAGGATCAGATACGCAGTATTTT.

This clonotype was counted between two and nine times. This chain links TRBV9 with TRBJ2-2, with 8 bases that match TRBD1. Unmatched junction bases numbered 10, after V lost 4 bases and J lost 5 bases. CDR1 and CDR2 from the germline V gene are SGDLS and YYNGEE. The CDR3 length is 16 residues. CDR3 bases: TGTGCCAGCAGCATGCAGGGGGCTGTTAGGACCGGGGAGCTGTTTTTT. Translating it yields CASSMQGAVRTGELFF.

This clonotype has ten or more counts. The gene calls are TRBV5-1 and TRBJ2-2; perhaps TRBD2 as D (6 bases). V lost 5 bases to trimming and J lost 6 bases, with 17 bases between them. Germline V CDR1 and CDR2: SGHRS, YFSETQ. This CDR3 contains 15 residues. CDR3 sequence: CASSPSTSSAGELFF. The CDR3 DNA is TGCGCCAGCAGTCCGTCGACTAGTTCCGCCGGGGAGCTGTTTTTT.

At least ten counts were recorded for this clonotype. V and J are TRBV19 and TRBJ1-1; D uncertain. The CDR3 runs 14 residues. The germline gives CDR1 LNHDA, CDR2 SQIVND (reference sequence). Trimming removed 6 bases at V and 5 bases at J, with 16 bases between. The CDR3: CASSLLWGATEAFF. CDR3 DNA sequence: TGTGCCAGTAGCCTACTCTGGGGTGCTACTGAAGCTTTCTTT.

CDR3 DNA sequence: TGTGCCAGCAGCTTAGACTGGACGGTTTATGGCTACACCTTC. Translated: CASSLDWTVYGYTF. This chain uses TRBV7-8 with TRBJ1-2; D not resolved. The CDR3 has 14 amino acids. The V gene's germline CDR1 is SGHVS and CDR2 FQNEAQ. V lost 1 base and J lost 5, with 11 bases in between. The whole variable domain, filled in from reference TRBV7-8 and TRBJ1-2, reads GAGVSQSPRYKVAKRGQDVALRCDPISGHVSLFWYQQALGQGPEFLTYFQNEAQLDKSGLPSDRFFAERPEGSVSTLKIQRTQQEDSAVYLCASSLDWTVYGYTFGSGTRLTVV.

This clonotype was seen many times. J is TRBJ2-4 and V is TRBV5-6, with 7 bases fitting TRBD2. CDR1 is SGHDT, CDR2 YYEEEE, per germline. CDR3 size: 20 residues. V was clipped by 3 bases and J by 1 base; unmatched bases: 19. This CDR3 reads CASSSSLREGSPAAKNIQYF. In nucleotides, the CDR3 is TGTGCCAGCAGCTCCTCCTTGAGGGAGGGGTCTCCTGCGGCCAAAAACATTCAGTACTTC. The entire variable domain, with the rest obtained from reference TRBV5-6 and TRBJ2-4, is as follows: DAGVTQSPTHLIKTRGQQVTLRCSPKSGHDTVSWYQQALGQGPQFIFQYYEEEERQRGNFPDRFSGHQFPNYSSELNVNALLLGDSALYLCASSSSLREGSPAAKNIQYFGAGTRLSVL.

Comments on this clonotype: This could be a read error, since a much larger clone is one nucleotide away. Without the conserved terminal phenylalanine or tryptophan, this CDR3 likely stems from a read error. The J gene is TRBJ2-7, the V gene TRBV28; D remains ambiguous. Between the trimmed V and J ends, which lost 3 bases and 2 bases, there was a span of 11 bases. Germline loops: CDR1 MDHEN, CDR2 SYDVKM. The CDR3 is 14 amino acids. CDR3 region: CASSFMHHPYEQYS. The CDR3 nucleotides are TGTGCCAGCAGTTTCATGCACCACCCCTACGAGCAGTACTCC.

This clonotype was counted a few times. V usage is TRBV7-9 and J usage is TRBJ2-2; TRBD2 matches at 10 bases. The J segment lost 8 bases and the V segment lost 4 bases, leaving 10 bases of the junction unmatched. CDR3 length equals 16 residues. Germline V gene lookup returns CDR1 SEHNR and CDR2 FQNEAQ (reference sequence). The CDR3 loop reads CASSSPGLASVGELFF. The CDR3 DNA reads as TGTGCCAGCAGCTCTCCGGGACTAGCGTCTGTAGGGGAGCTGTTTTTT.